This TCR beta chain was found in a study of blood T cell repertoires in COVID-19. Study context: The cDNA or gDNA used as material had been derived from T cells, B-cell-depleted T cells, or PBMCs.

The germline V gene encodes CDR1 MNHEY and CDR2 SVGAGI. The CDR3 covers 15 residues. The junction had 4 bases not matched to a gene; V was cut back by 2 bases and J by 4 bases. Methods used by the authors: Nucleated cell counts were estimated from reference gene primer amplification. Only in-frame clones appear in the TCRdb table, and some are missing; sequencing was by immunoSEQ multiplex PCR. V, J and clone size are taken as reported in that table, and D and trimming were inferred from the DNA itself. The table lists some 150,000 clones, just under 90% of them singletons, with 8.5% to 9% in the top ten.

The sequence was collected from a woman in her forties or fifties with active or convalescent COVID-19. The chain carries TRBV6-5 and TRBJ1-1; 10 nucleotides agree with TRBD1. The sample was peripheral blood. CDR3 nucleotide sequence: TGTGCCAGCAGTTACGGGGACAGGGGTACCACTGAAGCTTTCTTT. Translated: CASSYGDRGTTEAFF.